One and the same sample provided the 30 T cell receptor beta chains below, sequenced in a study of shared clonotypes between healthy human individuals. TCRdb's table, derived via immunoSEQ multiplex PCR, lists solely in-frame clones and lacks some. The table shows 1,400,000 or so clones, with roughly 98.5% occurring only once. Sequences were obtained from naive CD4+ T cells sorted from blood. This sample's subset: CD45RA+ positively selected. Receptor source: a man in his thirties or forties in good health.

The chain employs TRBV11-2 and TRBJ2-2, with 9 bases that match TRBD2. The junction had 9 bases not matched to a gene; V was cut back by 6 bases and J by 4 bases. The germline V gene has CDR1 SGHAT and CDR2 FQNNGV. The CDR3 covers 16 residues. CDR3 protein: CASSQRGTSLTGELFF. The CDR3 nucleotides are TGTGCCAGCAGTCAAAGAGGGACTAGCCTCACCGGGGAGCTGTTTTTT.

The gene calls are TRBV30 and TRBJ2-5; 7 positions agree with TRBD1. The junction had 7 bases not matched to a gene; V was cut back by 3 bases and J by 3 bases. Germline V gene data show CDR1 as GTSNPN and CDR2 as SVGIG (reference sequence). CDR3 length equals 14 residues. The CDR3 protein is CAWREDRVEETQYF. CDR3 nucleotide sequence: TGTGCCTGGAGGGAAGACAGGGTGGAAGAGACCCAGTACTTC.

This chain joins TRBV27 and TRBJ1-4; 12 nucleotides line up with TRBD1. J gave up 7 bases and V 6 bases, and 12 bases lay outside the gene matches. Germline CDR1 MNHEY, CDR2 SMNVEV (reference sequence). This CDR3 spans 17 amino acids. CDR3 loop: CASSSLVGTGGSEKLFF. The DNA of the CDR3 is TGTGCCAGCAGCAGTCTGGTGGGGACAGGGGGCAGTGAAAAACTGTTTTTT. The entire variable domain, with the rest obtained from reference TRBV27 and TRBJ1-4, is as follows: EAQVTQNPRYLITVTGKKLTVTCSQNMNHEYMSWYRQDPGLGLRQIYYSMNVEVTDKGDVPEGYKVSRKEKRNFPLILESPSPNQTSLYFCASSSLVGTGGSEKLFFGSGTQLSVL.

The CDR3: CASSRSTGNAFF. The CDR3 region has the DNA TGTGCCAGCAGCCGCTCGACAGGGAACGCTTTCTTT. J is TRBJ1-1 and V is TRBV6-5, with 7 bases aligning to TRBD1. The CDR3 spans 12 residues. The ends lost 6 bases at V and 11 bases at J; junction bases unmatched: 9. In germline, CDR1 is MNHEY, CDR2 SVGAGI.

On this clone itself: A read error may produce the germline difference seen at one junction end. V and J are TRBV2 and TRBJ1-5; D remains unclear. The CDR3 consists of 11 residues. The V gene's germline CDR1 is SNHLY and CDR2 FYNNEI. The CDR3: CASSEGPRMDF. Written as DNA, the CDR3 is TGTGCCAGCAGTGAAGGCCCTCGCATGGATTTT.

V is TRBV5-4 and J is TRBJ2-5; 7 nucleotides match TRBD2. Germline assignment: CDR1 SGHNT and CDR2 YYREEE (reference sequence). The CDR3 consists of 13 residues. V was clipped by 7 bases and J by 7 bases; unmatched bases: 10. CDR3 DNA: TGTGCCAGCGTCGGGGAGGGGCGCGGGACCCAGTACTTC. It translates to CASVGEGRGTQYF.

This chain uses TRBV18 with TRBJ2-6, with D perhaps being TRBD1 or TRBD2 (6 bases each). V lost 1 base, J lost 0 bases, and 13 bases lay in between. This CDR3 contains 18 residues. CDR1 and CDR2 (germline): KGHSH, LQKENI. The CDR3 DNA reads TGTGCCAGCTCACCACAGAGGGGGACTCTCTCTGGGGCCAACGTCCTGACTTTC. This sequence encodes CASSPQRGTLSGANVLTF.

This clone occurred a few times. This same CDR3 is encoded by further DNA sequences in the sample. The chain employs TRBV28 and TRBJ1-5; D may be TRBD1 (6 bases). Deletions cut 5 bases from V and 4 bases from J, with 9 bases between. The CDR3 is 13 residues long. Germline CDR1 reads MDHEN; CDR2 reads SYDVKM. CDR3 in DNA: TGTGCCAGCAGTCCCACAGGGAATCAGCCCCAGCATTTT. Translation: CASSPTGNQPQHF.

The CDR3 DNA is TGTGCCATCGGGCGCACAGATACGCAGTATTTT. Translating it yields CAIGRTDTQYF. J is TRBJ2-3 and V is TRBV10-3; D is unresolved. The CDR3 runs 11 residues. Between the trimmed V and J ends, which lost 8 bases and 1 base, there was a span of 4 bases. Germline values: CDR1 ENHRY, CDR2 SYGVKD.

Concerning this clone: The same CDR3 also results from other DNA sequences found in this sample. The V gene is TRBV18, the J gene TRBJ2-1; D gene unclear. Germline lookup yields CDR1 KGHSH and CDR2 LQKENI. This CDR3 is 14 amino acids long. Deletions cut 2 bases from V and 1 base from J, with 6 bases between. Here the CDR3 DNA reads TGTGCCAGCTCACCAAGCAGGTCCTACAATGAGCAGTTCTTC. Protein sequence: CASSPSRSYNEQFF.

The CDR3 DNA is TGTGCCAGCTCACCACGACCGGGCCATAGCAATCAGCCCCAGCATTTT. This gives the protein CASSPRPGHSNQPQHF. The chain has TRBV18 and TRBJ1-5; no clear D. The CDR3 consists of 16 residues. CDR1 KGHSH and CDR2 LQKENI come from the germline V gene. V was clipped by 1 base and J by 0 bases, with 10 bases between them.

This clone appeared a single time. The genes are TRBV2 and TRBJ2-2; 11 bases line up with TRBD2. J was trimmed by 4 bases and V by 5 bases; bases with no gene match: 3. The germline gives CDR1 SNHLY, CDR2 FYNNEI. This CDR3 is built from 15 residues. The CDR3 reads CASSLTSGSTGELFF. CDR3 bases: TGTGCCAGCAGTCTAACTAGCGGGAGCACCGGGGAGCTGTTTTTT.

As regards this clone: This sample includes further DNA sequences coding for the same CDR3. The chain joins TRBV9 to TRBJ2-3; no definite D call. V lost 0 bases and J lost 3, with 8 bases in between. This CDR3 is built from 14 residues. Germline-derived CDR1 and CDR2 are SGDLS and YYNGEE. CDR3 amino acids: CASSVDLGTDTQYF. Here the CDR3 DNA reads TGTGCCAGCAGCGTAGATCTCGGGACAGATACGCAGTATTTT.

This chain uses TRBV6-5 with TRBJ2-1; perhaps TRBD1 as D (6 bases). V was pared by 5 bases and J by 4 bases, with 15 bases between. The germline gives CDR1 MNHEY, CDR2 SVGAGI. The CDR3 runs to 15 residues. For the CDR3, the DNA is TGTGCCAGCAGTAATACAGGGACGGGTTACAATGAGCAGTTCTTC. It yields the protein CASSNTGTGYNEQFF.

The chain joins TRBV4-3 to TRBJ2-1; 8 bases map to TRBD1. After removal of 4 bases from V and 9 bases from J, the junction contained 5 bases not matched to a gene. The CDR3 spans 13 residues. Germline CDR1 LGHNA, CDR2 YSLEER. CDR3 sequence reads: CASSPRDRREQFF. DNA of the CDR3: TGCGCCAGCAGCCCCCGGGACAGGCGTGAGCAGTTCTTC.

This chain joins TRBV6-1 and TRBJ1-5; the D is unclear. Per the germline V gene, CDR1 is MNHNS and CDR2 is SASEGT. The V end was cut by 0 bases, the J end by 7 bases, with 7 bases between. This CDR3 has 13 amino acids. This CDR3 reads CASSEATRQPQHF. The CDR3 nucleotides are TGTGCCAGCAGTGAAGCTACGAGGCAGCCCCAGCATTTT.

CDR3 bases: TGTGCCAGCTCGCCCAAGAGGGAGAATTCACCCCTCCACTTT. Encoded protein: CASSPKRENSPLHF. The chain combines TRBV18 with TRBJ1-6; no firm D call. Germline-derived CDR1 and CDR2 are KGHSH and LQKENI. V lost 6 bases and J lost 7, with 13 bases in between. The CDR3 is made up of 14 amino acids. The complete variable domain, with remaining parts taken from reference TRBV18 and TRBJ1-6, reads NAGVMQNPRHLVRRRGQEARLRCSPMKGHSHVYWYRQLPEEGLKFMVYLQKENIIDESGMPKERFSAEFPKEGPSILRIQQVVRGDSAAYFCASSPKRENSPLHFGNGTRLTVT.

The chain combines TRBV11-3 with TRBJ1-2; TRBD1 agrees at 10 bases. Germline CDR1 and CDR2: SGHNT and YENEEA. V lost 1 base and J lost 5; bases outside the gene matches: 7. This CDR3 region has 16 residues. In DNA, the CDR3 is TGTGCCAGCAGCTTAGTGGGACAGGGGCGTCGGTATGGCTACACCTTC. It yields the protein CASSLVGQGRRYGYTF.

This chain connects TRBV18 to TRBJ1-2, with TRBD1 as a possible D gene (5 bases). The CDR3 is 14 amino acids. V was shortened by 5 bases and J by 4 bases, with 14 bases between the two germline ends. The germline gives CDR1 KGHSH, CDR2 LQKENI. The DNA of the CDR3 is TGTGCCAGCTCATCGACAGCGGAAGGCTATGGCTACACCTTC. Its protein product is CASSSTAEGYGYTF.

The V and J genes are TRBV10-1 and TRBJ2-3; 7 positions match TRBD2. V shed 5 bases, J shed 6 bases, and the junction held 5 bases outside the gene matches. This CDR3 is built from 13 residues. Germline V gene lookup returns CDR1 WNHNN and CDR2 SYGVQD (reference sequence). CDR3 bases: TGCGCCAGCAGTCCAATAGCGGGCGATACGCAGTATTTT. It encodes CASSPIAGDTQYF.

A word on this clone: The same CDR3 also results from other DNA sequences found in this sample. The chain links TRBV7-9 to TRBJ2-7; 13 bases are a match to TRBD2. V trimming: 1 base; J trimming: 3 bases; junction bases outside the gene matches: 6. The CDR3 has 17 residues. CDR1 and CDR2 (germline): SEHNR, FQNEAQ (reference sequence). For the CDR3, the DNA is TGTGCCAGCAGCTTAGGCGGACTAGCGGGAGTACACTACGAGCAGTACTTC. This codes for CASSLGGLAGVHYEQYF.

The V and J genes are TRBV19 and TRBJ2-7, with D perhaps TRBD1 (7 bases). CDR1 is LNHDA, CDR2 SQIVND, per germline (reference sequence). The CDR3 extends over 16 amino acids. The V and J ends lost 3 bases and 5 bases respectively, with 20 bases between them. CDR3 nucleotides: TGTGCCAGTAGTATCCTCAGGGGGGCAGGGGCGGACGAGCAGTACTTC. This translates into CASSILRGAGADEQYF.

The rearrangement joins TRBV11-2 to TRBJ2-2, with D uncertain. V gave up 5 bases and J gave up 2 bases, with 15 bases separating them. CDR3 length: 16 amino acids. In germline, CDR1 is SGHAT, CDR2 FQNNGV. CDR3 in DNA: TGTGCCAGCAGCGTATTATTTAGGGCCAACACCGGGGAGCTGTTTTTT. Its translation is CASSVLFRANTGELFF.

This chain connects TRBV7-2 to TRBJ2-7; D might be TRBD1 or TRBD2, each matching 5 bases. The germline V gene has CDR1 SGHTA and CDR2 FQGNSA. V was cut by 7 bases and J by 3 bases, with 10 bases left in between. This CDR3 contains 12 residues. The CDR3 protein is CASTGAFYEQYF. The CDR3 bases are TGTGCCAGCACCGGGGCCTTCTACGAGCAGTACTTC.

The chain couples TRBV4-3 to TRBJ1-1, with 7 positions matching TRBD1. Germline CDR1 and CDR2: LGHNA and YSLEER. J gave up 4 bases and V 4 bases, and 9 bases lay outside the gene matches. The CDR3 covers 15 residues. Here the CDR3 DNA reads TGCGCCAGCAGCCCGGAGGGGGCTGGGGGCACTGAAGCTTTCTTT. This gives the protein CASSPEGAGGTEAFF.

A single count supports this clone. V gene TRBV7-8 combines with J gene TRBJ2-1, with D perhaps given as TRBD1 or TRBD2 (5 bases each). This CDR3 region has 13 residues. Trimming stripped 4 bases from V and 9 bases from J, with 13 bases between. Germline CDR1 is SGHVS and CDR2 is FQNEAQ. Here the CDR3 DNA reads TGTGCCAGCAGCTGGGACCCGCCGGGTGAGCAGTTCTTC. Translation: CASSWDPPGEQFF.

This chain joins TRBV6-6 and TRBJ2-5; D not certain. The CDR3 is 12 amino acids. Germline V gene lookup returns CDR1 MNHNY and CDR2 SVGAGI (reference sequence). V was shortened by 2 bases and J by 5 bases, with 6 bases between the two germline ends. The DNA of the CDR3 is TGTGCCAGCAGTTACCCCCCCGAGACCCAGTACTTC. It encodes CASSYPPETQYF.

This chain links TRBV7-7 with TRBJ1-4; the match to TRBD1 covers 7 bases. V dropped 5 bases and J dropped 8; count of bases not matched to a gene: 11. This CDR3 has 15 residues. The germline V gene has CDR1 SSHAT and CDR2 FNYEAQ (reference sequence). This CDR3 reads CASSPRRGGGEKLFF. Written as DNA, the CDR3 is TGTGCCAGCAGCCCTCGTCGAGGGGGCGGAGAAAAACTGTTTTTT.

On this clone itself: This CDR3 is also generated by other DNA sequences in the sample. This chain uses TRBV5-5 with TRBJ2-2; perhaps TRBD1 as D (6 bases). CDR3 length equals 15 residues. With 4 bases removed from V and 0 bases from J, the gap between germline ends came to 10 bases. Germline V gene sequence: CDR1 SGHKS, CDR2 YYEKEE (reference sequence). Here the CDR3 reads CASSLRTANTGELFF. CDR3 nucleotides: TGTGCCAGCAGCCTACGGACAGCGAACACCGGGGAGCTGTTTTTT.

J is TRBJ2-1 and V is TRBV18, with 8 bases that match TRBD1. Germline trimming cut 8 bases from V and 8 bases from J; bases unmatched to any gene: 8. The CDR3 spans 13 residues. Germline values: CDR1 KGHSH, CDR2 LQKENI. DNA for the CDR3: TGTGCCAGCACCCAGGGGGCCGAGGATGAGCAGTTCTTC. Its translation is CASTQGAEDEQFF. Complete variable domain (other parts from reference TRBV18 and TRBJ2-1): NAGVMQNPRHLVRRRGQEARLRCSPMKGHSHVYWYRQLPEEGLKFMVYLQKENIIDESGMPKERFSAEFPKEGPSILRIQQVVRGDSAAYFCASTQGAEDEQFFGPGTRLTVL.